One and the same sample provided the 5 T cell receptor beta chains below, sequenced in a study of beta chain features in type 1 diabetes. Reverse transcription of all isolated RNA meant that expressed TCRB transcripts were sequenced. Clones were sequenced by immunoSEQ multiplex PCR, and TCRdb holds only the in-frame ones, with some missing. This sample yields roughly 400,000 clones, of which approximately 15% are seen a single time; roughly 0.038% belongs to the top ten. Sample: naive CD4+ T cells from blood. The origin of the receptors is a man aged 25 to 45 in good health.

The V call is TRBV15, the J call TRBJ2-2; D is unclear. The CDR3 has 14 residues. V was cut by 5 bases and J by 5 bases, with 12 bases left in between. Germline-derived CDR1 and CDR2 are LNHNV and YYDKDF (reference sequence). Here the CDR3 DNA reads TGTGCCACCAGCTTCCGTCCCTCGACCGGGGAGCTGTTTTTT. Its protein product is CATSFRPSTGELFF.

V gene TRBV7-2 combines with J gene TRBJ1-3; no definite D call. The CDR3 has 13 amino acids. Looked up from germline, CDR1 is SGHTA and CDR2 is FQGNSA. V shed 1 base and J shed 2 bases, with 3 bases lying between them. CDR3 coding DNA: TGTGCCAGCAGCTTAGGAACTGGAAACACCATATATTTT. It codes for CASSLGTGNTIYF. Using reference TRBV7-2 and TRBJ1-3 for the parts outside the CDR3, the full variable domain is GAGVSQSPSNKVTEKGKDVELRCDPISGHTALYWYRQSLGQGLEFLIYFQGNSAPDKSGLPSDRFSAERTGGSVSTLTIQRTQQEDSAVYLCASSLGTGNTIYFGEGSWLTVV.

The table lists this clone with a few counts. This sequence joins TRBV4-1 and TRBJ2-1, with a weak D call TRBD1 (6 bases). CDR1 and CDR2 (germline): MGHRA, YSYEKL. Deletions cut 5 bases from V and 4 bases from J, with 9 bases between. CDR3 size: 13 residues. The CDR3 reads CASSNREYNEQFF. The CDR3 DNA sequence: TGCGCCAGCAGCAACAGGGAGTACAATGAGCAGTTCTTC.

This clone has just a few counts. This rearrangement joins TRBV18 to TRBJ2-3; the D gene is possibly TRBD1 (6 bases). Trimming left V 6 bases short and J 0 bases short, with 16 bases between. CDR1 is KGHSH and CDR2 is LQKENI in the germline V gene. CDR3 length: 16 amino acids. The CDR3 DNA sequence: TGTGCCAGCTCTGAATATTCAGGGGTAAGCACAGATACGCAGTATTTT. This encodes CASSEYSGVSTDTQYF.

The J gene is TRBJ2-1, the V gene TRBV4-1; tentative D call: TRBD2 (5 bases). V was pared by 4 bases and J by 1 base, with 14 bases between. Germline CDR1 is MGHRA and CDR2 is YSYEKL. CDR3 length: 16 residues. CDR3 coding DNA: TGCGCCAGCAGCCGCGGTCAAGCGGTATCCTACAATGAGCAGTTCTTC. Protein sequence: CASSRGQAVSYNEQFF.